The entry below gives a single T cell receptor (beta chain) sequence along with its context. The CDR3 is made up of 11 amino acids. In germline, CDR1 is LNHDA, CDR2 SQIVND (reference sequence). Deletions cut 5 bases from V and 3 bases from J, with 4 bases between. These data come from a study of control samples from healthy donors and cancer patients. Some clones are missing from TCRdb's copy, which holds only in-frame ones; the method was immunoSEQ multiplex PCR. The sample records 100,000 to 150,000 clones, 92% being singletons. The specimen sequenced was PBMCs. The chain employs TRBV19 and TRBJ1-2, with no clear D. The sequence came from a man older than 75 with head and neck cancer. This CDR3 reads CASSQYYGYTF. The DNA of the CDR3 is TGTGCCAGTAGTCAATACTATGGCTACACCTTC. The full variable domain, with the rest looked up from reference TRBV19 and TRBJ1-2, is DGGITQSPKYLFRKEGQNVTLSCEQNLNHDAMYWYRQDPGQGLRLIYYSQIVNDFQKGDIAEGYSVSREKKESFPLTVTSAQKNPTAFYLCASSQYYGYTFGSGTRLTVV.